The present T cell receptor beta chain was sequenced within a study of T cell repertoires in cytomegalovirus infection. Study summary: TCR beta signatures that were public indicated CMV infection and matching HLA type.

TCRdb reprocessed the reads via MiXCR and lists one record per CDR3 protein. The sample consists of fewer than 550,000 distinct CDR3 sequences, approximately 15% of them appearing once. This clonotype was observed a handful of times. As yet, its antigen is unknown. Overall study findings and caveats: Based on cumulative public TCR beta family frequency, carriers of CMV plus the relevant HLA were identified. Dominating the ex vivo response were HLA-C-restricted CMV-specific TCR beta clonotypes.

CDR1 is SNHLY and CDR2 is FYNNEI in the germline V gene. This CDR3 is 13 amino acids long. Sequencing was performed on CD8+ T cells from PBMCs. The chain combines TRBV2 with TRBJ2-1, with 8 bases matching TRBD2. The clonotype was recovered from a human donor in good health (CMV status not recorded). Some clones in this sample may be carry-over from other donors' samples. CDR3 region: CSRLSGTYNEQFF. DNA for the CDR3: TGTTCGCGACTTAGCGGGACCTACAATGAGCAGTTCTTC.